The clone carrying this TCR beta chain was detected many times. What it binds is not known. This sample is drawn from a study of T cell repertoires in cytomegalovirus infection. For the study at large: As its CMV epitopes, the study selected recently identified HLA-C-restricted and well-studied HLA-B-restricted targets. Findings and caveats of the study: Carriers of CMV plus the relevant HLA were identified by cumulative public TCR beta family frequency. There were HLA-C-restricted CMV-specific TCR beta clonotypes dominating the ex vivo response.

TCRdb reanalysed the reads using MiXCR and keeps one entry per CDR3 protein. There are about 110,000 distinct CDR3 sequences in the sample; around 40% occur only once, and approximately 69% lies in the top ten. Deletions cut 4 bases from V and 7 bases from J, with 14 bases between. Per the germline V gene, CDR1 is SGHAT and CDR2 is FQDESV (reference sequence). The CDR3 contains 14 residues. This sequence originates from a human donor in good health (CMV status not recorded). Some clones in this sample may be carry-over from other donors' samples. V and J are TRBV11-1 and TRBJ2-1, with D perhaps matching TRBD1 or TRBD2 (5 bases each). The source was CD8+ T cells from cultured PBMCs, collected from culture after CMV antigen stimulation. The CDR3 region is CASSSSGNRNEQFF. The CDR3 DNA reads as TGTGCCAGCAGCTCATCCGGGAACAGGAATGAGCAGTTCTTC. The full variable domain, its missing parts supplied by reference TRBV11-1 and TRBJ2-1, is EAEVAQSPRYKITEKSQAVAFWCDPISGHATLYWYRQILGQGPELLVQFQDESVVDDSQLPKDRFSAERLKGVDSTLKIQPAELGDSAMYLCASSSSGNRNEQFFGPGTRLTVL.